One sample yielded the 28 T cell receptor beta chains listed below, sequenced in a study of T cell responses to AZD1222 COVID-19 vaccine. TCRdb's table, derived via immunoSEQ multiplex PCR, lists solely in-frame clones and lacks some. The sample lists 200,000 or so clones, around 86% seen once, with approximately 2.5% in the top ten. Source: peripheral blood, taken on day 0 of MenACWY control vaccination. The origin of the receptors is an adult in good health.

CDR3 residues: CASSTPTMELFF. Here the CDR3 DNA reads TGTGCCAGCAGTACCCCTACAATGGAGCTGTTTTTT. The V and J genes are TRBV27 and TRBJ2-2; D call uncertain. The germline V and J ends were trimmed by 5 bases and 10 bases, with 11 bases remaining between them. Germline V lookup: CDR1 MNHEY, CDR2 SMNVEV (reference sequence). The CDR3 is made up of 12 amino acids.

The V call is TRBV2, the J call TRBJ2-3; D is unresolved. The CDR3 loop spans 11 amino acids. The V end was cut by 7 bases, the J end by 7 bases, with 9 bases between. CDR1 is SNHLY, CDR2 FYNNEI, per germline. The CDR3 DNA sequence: TGTGCCAGCAAATGGCAAAATACGCAGTATTTT. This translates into CASKWQNTQYF.

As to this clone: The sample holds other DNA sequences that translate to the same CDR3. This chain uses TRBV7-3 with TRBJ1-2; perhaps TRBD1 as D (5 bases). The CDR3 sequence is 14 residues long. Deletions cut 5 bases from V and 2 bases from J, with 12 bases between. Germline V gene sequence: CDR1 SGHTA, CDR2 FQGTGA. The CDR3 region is CASSPGQGNYGYTF. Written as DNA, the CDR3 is TGTGCCAGCAGCCCCGGGCAGGGAAACTATGGCTACACCTTC.

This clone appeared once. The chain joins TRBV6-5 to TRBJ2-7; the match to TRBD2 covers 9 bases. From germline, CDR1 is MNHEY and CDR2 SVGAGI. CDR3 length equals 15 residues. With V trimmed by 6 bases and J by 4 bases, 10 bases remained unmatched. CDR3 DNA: TGTGCCAGCAGGGGGGGGCTAGCGGGACAGTACGAGCAGTACTTC. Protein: CASRGGLAGQYEQYF.

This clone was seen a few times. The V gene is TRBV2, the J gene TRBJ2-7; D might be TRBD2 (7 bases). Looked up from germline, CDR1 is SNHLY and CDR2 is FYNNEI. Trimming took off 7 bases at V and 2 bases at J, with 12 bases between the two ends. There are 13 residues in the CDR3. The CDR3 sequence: CASKAGATYEQYF. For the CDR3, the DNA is TGTGCCAGCAAGGCGGGGGCCACCTACGAGCAGTACTTC.

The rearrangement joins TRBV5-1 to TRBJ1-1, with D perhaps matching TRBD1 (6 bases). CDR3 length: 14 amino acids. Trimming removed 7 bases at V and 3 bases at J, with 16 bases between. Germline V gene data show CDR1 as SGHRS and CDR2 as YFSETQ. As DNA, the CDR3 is TGCGCCAGCCGATCGGGGGGCCTGGACACTGAAGCTTTCTTT. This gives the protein CASRSGGLDTEAFF.

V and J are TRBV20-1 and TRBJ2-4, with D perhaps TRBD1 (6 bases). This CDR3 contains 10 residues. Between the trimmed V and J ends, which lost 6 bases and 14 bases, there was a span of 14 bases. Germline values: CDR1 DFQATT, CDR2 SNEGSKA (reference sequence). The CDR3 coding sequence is TGCAGTGCGCCAGGGGATTCTGAGTACTTC. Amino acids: CSAPGDSEYF.

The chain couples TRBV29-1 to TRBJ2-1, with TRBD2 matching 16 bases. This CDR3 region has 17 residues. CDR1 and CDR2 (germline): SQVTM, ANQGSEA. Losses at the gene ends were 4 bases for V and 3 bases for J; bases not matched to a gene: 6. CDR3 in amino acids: CSVVGTSGRADYNEQFF. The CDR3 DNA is TGCAGCGTTGTTGGGACTAGCGGGAGGGCAGACTACAATGAGCAGTTCTTC.

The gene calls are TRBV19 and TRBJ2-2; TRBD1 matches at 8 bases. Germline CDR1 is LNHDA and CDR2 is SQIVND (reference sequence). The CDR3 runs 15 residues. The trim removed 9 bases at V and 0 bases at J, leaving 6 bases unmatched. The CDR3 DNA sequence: TGTGCCAGCCACCGGGACAGGCCGAACACCGGGGAGCTGTTTTTT. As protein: CASHRDRPNTGELFF.

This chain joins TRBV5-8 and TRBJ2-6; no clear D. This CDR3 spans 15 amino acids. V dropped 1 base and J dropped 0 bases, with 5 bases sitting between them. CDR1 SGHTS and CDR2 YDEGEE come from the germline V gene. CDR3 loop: CASSLQSSGANVLTF. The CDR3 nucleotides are TGTGCCAGCAGCTTGCAAAGCTCTGGGGCCAACGTCCTGACTTTC.

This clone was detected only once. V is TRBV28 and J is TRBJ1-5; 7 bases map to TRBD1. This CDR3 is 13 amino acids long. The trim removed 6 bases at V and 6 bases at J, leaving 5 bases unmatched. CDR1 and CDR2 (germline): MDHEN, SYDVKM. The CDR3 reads CASRPPGGQPQHF. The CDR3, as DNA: TGTGCCAGCAGGCCTCCAGGGGGTCAGCCCCAGCATTTT.

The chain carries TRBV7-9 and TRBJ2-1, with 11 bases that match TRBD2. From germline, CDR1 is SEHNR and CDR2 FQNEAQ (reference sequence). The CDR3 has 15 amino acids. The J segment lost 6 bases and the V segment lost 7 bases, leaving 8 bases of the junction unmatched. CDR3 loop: CASKTSGSVGNEQFF. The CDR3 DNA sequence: TGTGCCAGCAAAACTAGCGGGAGTGTTGGCAATGAGCAGTTCTTC.

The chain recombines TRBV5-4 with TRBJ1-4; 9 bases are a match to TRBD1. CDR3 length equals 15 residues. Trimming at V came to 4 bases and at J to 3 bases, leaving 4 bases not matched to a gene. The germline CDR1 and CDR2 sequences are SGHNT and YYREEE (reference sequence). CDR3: CASSTRQGANEKLFF. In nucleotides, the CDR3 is TGTGCCAGCAGCACCCGACAGGGGGCTAATGAAAAACTGTTTTTT.

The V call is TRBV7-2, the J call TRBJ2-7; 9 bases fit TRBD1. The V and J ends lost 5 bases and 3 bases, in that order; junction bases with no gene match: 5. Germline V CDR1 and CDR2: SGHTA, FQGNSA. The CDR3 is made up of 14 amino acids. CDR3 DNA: TGTGCCAGCAGCGGACAGGGGAGGGGCTACGAGCAGTACTTC. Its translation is CASSGQGRGYEQYF.

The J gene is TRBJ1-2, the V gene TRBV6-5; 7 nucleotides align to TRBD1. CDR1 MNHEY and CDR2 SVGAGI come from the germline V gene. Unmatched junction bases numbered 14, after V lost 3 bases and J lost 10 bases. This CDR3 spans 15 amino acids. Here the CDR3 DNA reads TGTGCCAGCAGTTATGGCACAGGGGTAGGATATCCCTACACCTTC. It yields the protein CASSYGTGVGYPYTF.

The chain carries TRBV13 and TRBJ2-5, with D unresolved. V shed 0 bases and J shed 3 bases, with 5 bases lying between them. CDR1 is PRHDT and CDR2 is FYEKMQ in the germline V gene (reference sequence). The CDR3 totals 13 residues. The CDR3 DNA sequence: TGTGCCAGCAGCTTAGGAGGAGAAGAGACCCAGTACTTC. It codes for CASSLGGEETQYF.

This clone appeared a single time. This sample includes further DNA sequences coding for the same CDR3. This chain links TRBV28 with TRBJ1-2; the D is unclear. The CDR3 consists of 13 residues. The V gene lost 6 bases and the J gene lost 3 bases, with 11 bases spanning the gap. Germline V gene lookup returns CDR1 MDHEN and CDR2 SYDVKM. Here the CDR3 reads CASRTGGDYGYTF. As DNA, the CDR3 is TGTGCCAGCAGAACCGGTGGGGACTATGGCTACACCTTC.

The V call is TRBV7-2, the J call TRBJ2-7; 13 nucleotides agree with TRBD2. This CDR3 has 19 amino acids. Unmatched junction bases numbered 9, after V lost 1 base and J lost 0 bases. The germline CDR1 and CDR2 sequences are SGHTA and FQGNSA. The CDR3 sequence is CASSLVPGLAGTSSYEQYF. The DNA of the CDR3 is TGTGCCAGCAGCTTAGTTCCGGGACTAGCGGGGACTAGCTCCTACGAGCAGTACTTC.

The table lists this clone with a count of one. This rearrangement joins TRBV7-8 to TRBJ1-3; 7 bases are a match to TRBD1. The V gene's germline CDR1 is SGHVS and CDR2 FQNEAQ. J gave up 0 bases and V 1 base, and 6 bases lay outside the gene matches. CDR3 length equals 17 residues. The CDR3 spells CASSLGGQSFSGNTIYF. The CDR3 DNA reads TGTGCCAGCAGCTTAGGGGGACAGTCTTTCTCTGGAAACACCATATATTTT.

Written as DNA, the CDR3 is TGTGCCAGTAGTAACGACGGGAGGGCAGATACGCAGTATTTT. Translation gives CASSNDGRADTQYF. The chain couples TRBV19 to TRBJ2-3, with TRBD2 identical over 8 bases. This CDR3 has 14 residues. J was trimmed by 4 bases and V by 4 bases; bases with no gene match: 4. Germline assignment: CDR1 LNHDA and CDR2 SQIVND (reference sequence).

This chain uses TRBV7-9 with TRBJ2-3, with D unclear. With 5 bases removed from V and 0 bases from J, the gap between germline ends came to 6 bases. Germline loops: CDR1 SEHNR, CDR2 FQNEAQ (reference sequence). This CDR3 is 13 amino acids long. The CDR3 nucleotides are TGTGCCAGCAGCCAGGACAGCACAGATACGCAGTATTTT. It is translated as CASSQDSTDTQYF.

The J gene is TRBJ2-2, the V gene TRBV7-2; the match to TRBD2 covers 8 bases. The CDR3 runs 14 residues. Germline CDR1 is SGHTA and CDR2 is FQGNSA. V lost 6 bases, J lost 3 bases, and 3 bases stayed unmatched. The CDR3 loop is CASRVSGDTGELFF. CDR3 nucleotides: TGTGCCAGCAGGGTTAGCGGGGACACCGGGGAGCTGTTTTTT.

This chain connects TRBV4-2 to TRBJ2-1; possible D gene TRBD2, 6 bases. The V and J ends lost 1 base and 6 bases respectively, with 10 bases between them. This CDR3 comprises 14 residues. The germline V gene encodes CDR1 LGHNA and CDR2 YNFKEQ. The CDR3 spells CASSQGLEGNEQFF. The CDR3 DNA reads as TGTGCCAGCAGCCAAGGACTAGAGGGCAATGAGCAGTTCTTC.

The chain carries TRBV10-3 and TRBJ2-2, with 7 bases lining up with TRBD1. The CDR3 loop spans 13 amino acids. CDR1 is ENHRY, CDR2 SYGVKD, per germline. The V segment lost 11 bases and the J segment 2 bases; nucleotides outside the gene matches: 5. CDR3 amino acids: CASRDSNTGELFF. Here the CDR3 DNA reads TGTGCCTCACGGGACAGCAACACCGGGGAGCTGTTTTTT.

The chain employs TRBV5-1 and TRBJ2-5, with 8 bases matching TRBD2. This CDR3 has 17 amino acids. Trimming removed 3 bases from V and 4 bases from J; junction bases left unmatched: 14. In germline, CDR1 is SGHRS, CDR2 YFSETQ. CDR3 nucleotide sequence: TGCGCCAGCAGCTCGCTTTCGACTAGCGAGCAAGGAGAGACCCAGTACTTC. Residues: CASSSLSTSEQGETQYF.

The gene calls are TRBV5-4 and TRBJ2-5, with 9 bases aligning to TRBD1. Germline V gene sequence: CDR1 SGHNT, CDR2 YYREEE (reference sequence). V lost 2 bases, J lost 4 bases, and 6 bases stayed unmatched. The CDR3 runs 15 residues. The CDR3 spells CASSFGTGWGETQYF. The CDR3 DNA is TGTGCCAGCAGCTTTGGGACAGGGTGGGGAGAGACCCAGTACTTC.

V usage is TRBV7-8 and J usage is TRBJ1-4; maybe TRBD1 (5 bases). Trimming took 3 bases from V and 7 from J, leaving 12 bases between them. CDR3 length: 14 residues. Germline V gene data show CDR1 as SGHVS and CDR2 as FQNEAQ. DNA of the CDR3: TGTGCCAGCAGCTTGGGGCAAATGGGTGAAAAACTGTTTTTT. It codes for CASSLGQMGEKLFF.

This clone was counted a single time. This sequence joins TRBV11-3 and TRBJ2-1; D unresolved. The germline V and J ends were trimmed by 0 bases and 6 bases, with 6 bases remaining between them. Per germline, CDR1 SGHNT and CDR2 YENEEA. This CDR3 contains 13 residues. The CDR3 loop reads CASSLDGSNEQFF. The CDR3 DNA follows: TGTGCCAGCAGCTTAGACGGATCCAATGAGCAGTTCTTC. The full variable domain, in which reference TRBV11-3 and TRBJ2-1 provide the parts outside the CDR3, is EAGVVQSPRYKIIEKKQPVAFWCNPISGHNTLYWYLQNLGQGPELLIRYENEEAVDDSQLPKDRFSAERLKGVDSTLKIQPAELGDSAVYLCASSLDGSNEQFFGPGTRLTVL.